Listed here are 14 T cell receptor beta chains from one sample, sequenced in a study of cytomegalovirus exposure and HLA in healthy donors. Primers for the PCR totalled 60 Vbeta and 13 Jbeta. Generated by immunoSEQ multiplex PCR, the TCRdb table keeps only in-frame clones and is missing some. This sample yields under 150,000 clones, of which about 79% are seen a single time; 2.5% belongs to the top ten. Sequenced input: PBMCs. These receptors all come from a woman aged 18-29 years in good health and CMV-seronegative.

The chain employs TRBV27 and TRBJ2-6, with D maybe TRBD1 (6 bases). Germline lookup yields CDR1 MNHEY and CDR2 SMNVEV (reference sequence). This CDR3 comprises 17 residues. V was trimmed by 4 bases and J by 4 bases, leaving 17 bases between them. This CDR3 is CASSSDPRGTGANVLTF. CDR3 coding DNA: TGTGCCAGCAGTTCCGACCCCAGGGGCACGGGGGCCAACGTCCTGACTTTC.

The chain employs TRBV6-1 and TRBJ2-3, with 9 bases fitting TRBD2. CDR3 length: 15 residues. V lost 5 bases and J lost 6; bases outside the gene matches: 9. Germline V gene sequence: CDR1 MNHNS, CDR2 SASEGT. CDR3 sequence: CASSTLAGPMDTQYF. The CDR3 region has the DNA TGTGCCAGCAGTACCCTAGCGGGACCGATGGATACGCAGTATTTT.

This clone was observed a few times. An end of the junction does not agree with germline; a read error may underlie this. The chain uses TRBV6-1 and TRBJ1-1; D might be TRBD1 (5 bases). The CDR3 has 17 residues. Germline V gene data show CDR1 as MNHNS and CDR2 as SASEGT. This chain's CDR3 is CASSEARGTAGNPEAFF. Here the CDR3 DNA reads TGTGCCAGCAGTGAAGCGCGGGGGACCGCCGGGAACCCTGAAGCTTTCTTT.

J is TRBJ1-2 and V is TRBV28; 7 nucleotides align to TRBD1. The germline V gene encodes CDR1 MDHEN and CDR2 SYDVKM. With 5 bases clipped from V and 1 base from J, the junction kept 4 bases outside the gene matches. This CDR3 is built from 14 residues. CDR3 DNA sequence: TGTGCCAGCAGTCCGACAGGGATTAACTATGGCTACACCTTC. It encodes CASSPTGINYGYTF.

J is TRBJ2-3 and V is TRBV6-1; 9 positions match TRBD2. Trimming at V came to 4 bases and at J to 2 bases, leaving 4 bases not matched to a gene. CDR3 size: 15 residues. Germline lookup yields CDR1 MNHNS and CDR2 SASEGT. CDR3 in DNA: TGTGCCAGCAGTGGGCTAGCGGGATTCACAGATACGCAGTATTTT. Amino acid sequence: CASSGLAGFTDTQYF.

The CDR3 bases are TGTGCCAGCGGTCGGACAGGGAGGTATGGCTACACCTTC. It translates to CASGRTGRYGYTF. The chain combines TRBV6-5 with TRBJ1-2; 8 bases agree with TRBD1. This CDR3 is 13 amino acids long. Germline CDR1 is MNHEY and CDR2 is SVGAGI. V lost 8 bases and J lost 5; bases outside the gene matches: 7.

This clone was detected only once. Mismatch with germline at one junction end may stem from a read error. The same CDR3 is also encoded by other DNA sequences in this sample. The chain's CDR3 is CASTARRSGNTEAFF. The CDR3 coding sequence is TGTGCCAGTACCGCAAGGAGGAGTGGGAACACTGAAGCCTTCTTT. This chain connects TRBV19 to TRBJ1-1; D is unclear. CDR3 length equals 15 residues. Germline V gene lookup returns CDR1 LNHDA and CDR2 SQIVND (reference sequence). Variable domain in full (rest from reference TRBV19 and TRBJ1-1): DGGITQSPKYLFRKEGQNVTLSCEQNLNHDAMYWYRQDPGQGLRLIYYSQIVNDFQKGDIAEGYSVSREKKESFPLTVTSAQKNPTAFYLCASTARRSGNTEAFFGQGTRLTVV.

The chain recombines TRBV14 with TRBJ1-1; no clear D gene. The CDR3 loop spans 16 amino acids. Germline V gene data show CDR1 as SGHDN and CDR2 as FVKESK. Trimming pared 2 bases from V and 4 bases from J, leaving 17 bases between. This CDR3 is CASSQRGSGMGTEAFF. CDR3 nucleotide sequence: TGTGCCAGCAGCCAACGAGGGTCAGGCATGGGCACTGAAGCTTTCTTT.

V gene TRBV6-5 combines with J gene TRBJ1-5, with 9 bases matching TRBD1. With 6 bases clipped from V and 5 bases from J, the junction kept 8 bases outside the gene matches. This CDR3 has 15 residues. Germline V gene data show CDR1 as MNHEY and CDR2 as SVGAGI. CDR3 DNA sequence: TGTGCCAGCAGACGCGTCGGGACAGGGCATCAGCCCCAGCATTTT. Translation: CASRRVGTGHQPQHF.

This chain links TRBV11-3 with TRBJ1-1; 9 bases agree with TRBD1. With 4 bases clipped from V and 5 bases from J, the junction kept 5 bases outside the gene matches. The CDR3 extends over 14 amino acids. In germline, CDR1 is SGHNT, CDR2 YENEEA. The CDR3 is CASSSTTGGTEAFF. The CDR3 DNA sequence: TGTGCCAGCAGCTCAACGACAGGGGGAACTGAAGCTTTCTTT.

The chain employs TRBV5-1 and TRBJ2-1; 12 bases agree with TRBD2. CDR1 is SGHRS and CDR2 is YFSETQ in the germline V gene. Trimming at V came to 8 bases and at J to 6 bases, leaving 9 bases not matched to a gene. This CDR3 is built from 15 residues. CDR3 sequence: CASKTGTSGFNEQFF. The CDR3 coding sequence is TGCGCCAGTAAAACCGGGACTAGCGGGTTCAATGAGCAGTTCTTC.

Concerning this clone: At one boundary the junction diverges from the germline segment, which might be a read error. This chain links TRBV7-7 with TRBJ2-7; D might be TRBD1 (6 bases). The germline V gene has CDR1 SSHAT and CDR2 FNYEAQ (reference sequence). The CDR3 loop spans 13 amino acids. CDR3 protein: CASSLGTHYEQYF. The CDR3 nucleotides are TGTGCTAGCAGCTTAGGGACACATTACGAGCAGTACTTC.

V gene TRBV19 combines with J gene TRBJ1-4; D is unresolved. The CDR3 spans 17 residues. Germline CDR1 LNHDA, CDR2 SQIVND (reference sequence). Trimming pared 1 base from V and 5 bases from J, leaving 17 bases between. CDR3 sequence (DNA): TGTGCCAGTAGTATAGGGCTCCGGCAGGCGAAGAATGAAAAACTGTTTTTT. It specifies CASSIGLRQAKNEKLFF.

This clone appeared a few times. The V call is TRBV18, the J call TRBJ2-1; possibly TRBD2 for D (6 bases). This CDR3 region has 13 residues. Deletions cut 2 bases from V and 7 bases from J, with 9 bases between. The germline V gene encodes CDR1 KGHSH and CDR2 LQKENI. CDR3 region: CASSPGLFNEQFF. Here the CDR3 DNA reads TGTGCCAGCTCACCAGGACTATTTAATGAGCAGTTCTTC.